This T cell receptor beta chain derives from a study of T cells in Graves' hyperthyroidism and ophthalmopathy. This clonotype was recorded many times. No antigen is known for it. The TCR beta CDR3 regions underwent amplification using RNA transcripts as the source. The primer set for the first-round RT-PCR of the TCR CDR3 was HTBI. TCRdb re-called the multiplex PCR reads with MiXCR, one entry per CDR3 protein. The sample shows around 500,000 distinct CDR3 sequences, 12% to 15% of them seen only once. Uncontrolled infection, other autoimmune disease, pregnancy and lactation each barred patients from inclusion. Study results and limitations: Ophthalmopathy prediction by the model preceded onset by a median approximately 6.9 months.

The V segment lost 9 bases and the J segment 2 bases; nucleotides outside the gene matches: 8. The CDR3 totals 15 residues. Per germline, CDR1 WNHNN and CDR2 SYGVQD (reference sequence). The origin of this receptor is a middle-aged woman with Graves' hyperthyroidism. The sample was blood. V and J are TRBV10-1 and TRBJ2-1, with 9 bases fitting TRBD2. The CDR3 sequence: CARTYSGSPYNEQFF. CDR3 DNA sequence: TGCGCCAGGACCTATAGCGGGAGTCCCTACAATGAGCAGTTCTTC.